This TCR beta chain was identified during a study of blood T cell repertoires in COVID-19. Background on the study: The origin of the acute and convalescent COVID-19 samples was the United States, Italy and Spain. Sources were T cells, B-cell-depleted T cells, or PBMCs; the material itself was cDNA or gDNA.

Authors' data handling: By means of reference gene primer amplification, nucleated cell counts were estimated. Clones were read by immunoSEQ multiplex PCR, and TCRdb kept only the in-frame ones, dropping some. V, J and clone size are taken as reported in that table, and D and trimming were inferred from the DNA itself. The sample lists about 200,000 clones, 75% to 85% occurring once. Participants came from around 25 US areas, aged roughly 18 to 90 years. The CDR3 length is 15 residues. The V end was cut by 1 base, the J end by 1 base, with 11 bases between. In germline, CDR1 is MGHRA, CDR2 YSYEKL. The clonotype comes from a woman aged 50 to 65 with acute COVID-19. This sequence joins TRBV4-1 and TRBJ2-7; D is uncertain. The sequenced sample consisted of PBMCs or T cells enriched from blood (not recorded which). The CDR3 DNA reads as TGCGCCAGCAGCCAAGGGGCTGGTGGATCCTACGAGCAGTACGTC. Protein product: CASSQGAGGSYEQYV.